This T cell receptor (beta chain) came from a study of T cell responses to AZD1222 COVID-19 vaccine. Study outcomes and limitations: Nearly half of the spike-specific TCRs reportedly recognize variant regions that carry no mutations. A mostly white British donor set with more females was recruited, and clonal diversity was possibly underestimated.

Clones were read by immunoSEQ multiplex PCR, and TCRdb kept only the in-frame ones, dropping some. Of some 120,000 clones in the sample, around nine tenths are singletons; the top ten hold around 2.8%. This clone was seen just once. Its antigen is unidentified. The CDR3 covers 15 residues. In germline, CDR1 is ENHRY, CDR2 SYGVKD. The V gene lost 3 bases and the J gene lost 5 bases, with 13 bases spanning the gap. The material was peripheral blood, obtained on day 0 of AZD1222 vaccination. The V gene is TRBV10-3, the J gene TRBJ2-2, with D perhaps TRBD1 or TRBD2 (6 bases each). This TCR was sampled from an adult in good health. CDR3 sequence (DNA): TGTGCCATCAGTGAACTACTAGGGGGGACCGGGGAGCTGTTTTTT. This gives the protein CAISELLGGTGELFF.